These 18 T cell receptor beta chains originate from one sample sequenced in a study of T cells in Graves' hyperthyroidism and ophthalmopathy. Using RNA transcripts as the source, TCR beta CDR3 regions were amplified. The HTBI primer set was used in a first-round RT-PCR of the TCR CDR3. TCRdb passed the multiplex PCR reads through MiXCR, listing each CDR3 protein once. The sample contains 450,000 to 650,000 distinct CDR3 sequences, about 14% of which appear only once. The sequencing sample was made of blood. The receptors stem from a young woman with Graves' ophthalmopathy.

This sequence joins TRBV6-2 or TRBV6-3 and TRBJ1-2, with 12 bases aligning to TRBD1. Per the germline V gene, CDR1 is MNHEY and CDR2 is SVGEGT. V shed 5 bases and J 10 bases; nucleotides not matched to a gene: 11. The CDR3 totals 15 residues. CDR3 region: CASSISSGTGGDYTF. The CDR3 DNA reads as TGTGCCAGCAGTATTTCTTCCGGGACAGGGGGCGACTACACCTTC.

The chain uses TRBV18 and TRBJ2-2, with D possibly being TRBD1 (5 bases). V gave up 3 bases and J gave up 0 bases, with 8 bases separating them. In germline, CDR1 is KGHSH, CDR2 LQKENI. The CDR3 contains 15 residues. CDR3 in DNA: TGTGCCAGCTCACCGGAGACAGCGAACACCGGGGAGCTGTTTTTT. This encodes CASSPETANTGELFF.

This clonotype was observed at least ten times. The genes are TRBV5-1 and TRBJ2-1; D is perhaps TRBD2 (6 bases). This CDR3 has 14 amino acids. V lost 3 bases, J lost 15 bases, and 22 bases lay in between. In germline, CDR1 is SGHRS, CDR2 YFSETQ. This chain's CDR3 is CASSWEAQAPTLFF. The CDR3 DNA is TGCGCCAGCAGCTGGGAGGCACAGGCCCCAACGTTGTTCTTC. Using reference TRBV5-1 and TRBJ2-1 for the parts outside the CDR3, the full variable domain is KAGVTQTPRYLIKTRGQQVTLSCSPISGHRSVSWYQQTPGQGLQFLFEYFSETQRNKGNFPGRFSGRQFSNSRSEMNVSTLELGDSALYLCASSWEAQAPTLFFGPGTRLTVL.

This clonotype was seen repeatedly, ten times or more. This chain connects TRBV3-1 to TRBJ2-7, with TRBD2 matching 9 bases. The trim removed 4 bases at V and 6 bases at J, leaving 10 bases unmatched. CDR3 length: 15 residues. CDR1 and CDR2 (germline): LGHDT, YNNKEL (reference sequence). The CDR3 bases are TGTGCCAGCAGCCCTATAGCGGGAGTAGGAGGCGAGCAGTACTTC. This encodes CASSPIAGVGGEQYF.

The gene calls are TRBV27 and TRBJ1-6; 8 bases align to TRBD1. The V gene end was trimmed by 6 bases and the J gene end by 12 bases; junction bases not matched to a gene: 10. Germline V gene sequence: CDR1 MNHEY, CDR2 SMNVEV (reference sequence). The CDR3 sequence is 14 residues long. CDR3 amino acids: CASSPRGTGLPLHF. In nucleotides, the CDR3 is TGTGCCAGCAGCCCCCGGGGGACAGGTTTACCCCTCCACTTT.

There are many counts of this clonotype. V and J are TRBV20-1 and TRBJ2-5; D may be TRBD2 (6 bases). The V end was cut by 1 base, the J end by 5 bases, with 14 bases between. Germline CDR1 is DFQATT and CDR2 is SNEGSKA (reference sequence). CDR3 length equals 14 residues. CDR3 sequence: CSARVRGTRETQYF. DNA of the CDR3: TGCAGTGCTAGAGTGCGCGGGACGAGGGAGACCCAGTACTTC.

Remarks on this clonotype: With a much larger clone just one base away, this may be a read error. The chain combines TRBV6-2 or TRBV6-3 with TRBJ2-7, with TRBD2 matching over 8 bases. This CDR3 comprises 14 residues. The germline gives CDR1 MNHEY, CDR2 SVGEGT. V shed 5 bases, J shed 7 bases, and the junction held 10 bases outside the gene matches. The CDR3 DNA follows: TGTGCCAGCAGTCCGGGACACTTAGCGGGGGAGCAGTACTTC. This gives the protein CASSPGHLAGEQYF.

This clonotype was seen many times. The gene calls are TRBV7-2 and TRBJ2-2, with 12 positions matching TRBD2. CDR1 and CDR2 from the germline V gene are SGHTA and FQGNSA. V lost 3 bases and J lost 4; bases outside the gene matches: 15. The CDR3 has 20 residues. CDR3 sequence: CASSFKGGLAGAEGTGELFF. The CDR3 DNA sequence: TGTGCCAGCAGCTTTAAAGGGGGACTAGCGGGCGCGGAGGGCACCGGGGAGCTGTTTTTT.

This clonotype has at least ten counts. This chain joins TRBV6-1 and TRBJ2-7; 7 bases are shared with TRBD2. The ends lost 4 bases at V and 3 bases at J; junction bases unmatched: 6. Germline V gene sequence: CDR1 MNHNS, CDR2 SASEGT. The CDR3 consists of 14 residues. The CDR3 loop reads CASSGTRGFYEQYF. As DNA, the CDR3 is TGTGCCAGCAGTGGGACTAGGGGATTCTACGAGCAGTACTTC.

This clonotype came up many times. This sequence joins TRBV12-3 or TRBV12-4 and TRBJ2-7, with D uncertain. V was trimmed by 3 bases and J by 4 bases, leaving 7 bases between them. This CDR3 has 12 amino acids. CDR3 protein: CASSLTEYEQYF. DNA for the CDR3: TGTGCCAGCAGTTTGACGGAGTACGAGCAGTACTTC.

The sample holds many counts of this clonotype. The rearrangement links TRBV7-3 to TRBJ2-4; D perhaps matches TRBD2 (5 bases). Germline CDR1 is SGHTA and CDR2 is FQGTGA. The length of the CDR3 is 15 residues. With 0 bases removed from V and 7 bases from J, the gap between germline ends came to 13 bases. DNA of the CDR3: TGTGCCAGCAGCTTAACGTCAGCGGTCGGCAACATTCAGTACTTC. This translates into CASSLTSAVGNIQYF.

This clonotype was found a few times. This may be a read error, as it is one base from a much larger clone. The CDR3: CASSRRLARDTGELSF. CDR3 nucleotide sequence: TGTGCCAGCAGCCGCCGCCTAGCACGGGACACCGGGGAGCTGTCTTTT. This rearrangement joins TRBV4-2 to TRBJ2-2, with D tentatively TRBD1 (6 bases). The V gene's germline CDR1 is LGHNA and CDR2 YNFKEQ. This CDR3 is 16 amino acids long.

A few counts support this clonotype. The V and J genes are TRBV6-2 or TRBV6-3 and TRBJ2-1; the match to TRBD1 covers 7 bases. V gave up 7 bases and J gave up 8 bases; unmatched junction bases: 11. Germline assignment: CDR1 MNHEY and CDR2 SVGEGT. The CDR3 sequence is 14 residues long. CDR3 nucleotides: TGTGCCAGCACCCTGACAGGGCTGAGCGATGAGCAGTTCTTC. This sequence encodes CASTLTGLSDEQFF.

This clonotype has a count of ten or more. CDR3 loop: CASRDGWNTIYF. Written as DNA, the CDR3 is TGTGCCAGCAGGGACGGGTGGAACACCATATATTTT. The rearrangement links TRBV28 to TRBJ1-3; D is undetermined. CDR3 length equals 12 residues. V shed 6 bases and J shed 7 bases, with 10 bases lying between them. Germline V gene sequence: CDR1 MDHEN, CDR2 SYDVKM.

This clonotype appeared a few times. J is TRBJ2-2 and V is TRBV19, with TRBD2 matching over 9 bases. The germline gives CDR1 LNHDA, CDR2 SQIVND (reference sequence). This CDR3 comprises 13 residues. The ends lost 10 bases at V and 6 bases at J; junction bases unmatched: 6. The CDR3 sequence: CATPTSGAGELFF. CDR3 in DNA: TGTGCCACCCCGACTAGCGGCGCCGGGGAGCTGTTTTTT.

A few counts support this clonotype. With a much larger clone just one base away, this may be a read error. This chain connects TRBV3-1 to TRBJ2-7, with D perhaps matching TRBD2 (6 bases). Germline-derived CDR1 and CDR2 are LGHDT and YNNKEL (reference sequence). The CDR3 totals 15 residues. The CDR3 sequence is CASSSVGTYTYEQCF. The CDR3 DNA sequence: TGTGCCAGCAGCTCGGTCGGGACTTATACCTACGAGCAGTGCTTC.

About this clonotype: A much larger clonotype is one base distant, so this may be a read error. This chain's CDR3 is CASNFQGPYEQYF. For the CDR3, the DNA is TGTGCCAGCAACTTCCAGGGGCCCTACGAGCAGTACTTC. The rearrangement joins TRBV6-1 to TRBJ2-7; D might be TRBD1 (6 bases). From germline, CDR1 is MNHNS and CDR2 SASEGT. V lost 7 bases and J lost 2, with 12 bases in between. CDR3 length: 13 residues.

This clonotype was observed at least ten times. The chain uses TRBV27 and TRBJ1-5; D not certain. The germline gives CDR1 MNHEY, CDR2 SMNVEV (reference sequence). Trimming pared 3 bases from V and 5 bases from J, leaving 5 bases between. The CDR3 sequence is 12 residues long. CDR3 in amino acids: CASSFLDQPQHF. CDR3 bases: TGTGCCAGCAGTTTTCTGGATCAGCCCCAGCATTTT.